This T cell receptor beta chain was documented in a study of PD-1 blockade in classical Hodgkin lymphoma. Clones were read by immunoSEQ multiplex PCR, and TCRdb kept only the in-frame ones, dropping some. The sample has 5,000 to 6,500 clones, around 87% seen once. A word on this clone: Its antigen is still unknown.

Time point in this sample: newly diagnosed, previously untreated cHL patient sample. The investigators isolated CD8+ T cells from thawed PBMCs using magnetic negative selection. Comparators were PBMCs taken from newly diagnosed, untreated classical Hodgkin lymphoma. Points from the study as a whole: Newly diagnosed patients were reported to exhibit reduced baseline TCR diversity relative to healthy donors. Why the repertoires differ is still unclear, perhaps disease activity or prior therapy.

The receptor was derived from a human donor with classical Hodgkin lymphoma. The sequenced sample was CD8+ T cells from blood.

The DNA for the CDR3 is TGTGCCAGTAGTACAGGGGCCCCTGCGCAGTCTCAGCCCCAGCATTTT. Its protein product is CASSTGAPAQSQPQHF. The chain employs TRBV19 and TRBJ1-5, with D maybe TRBD1 (6 bases). The V and J ends lost 4 bases and 6 bases respectively, with 19 bases between them. This CDR3 is 16 amino acids long. CDR1 is LNHDA, CDR2 SQIVND, per germline (reference sequence).